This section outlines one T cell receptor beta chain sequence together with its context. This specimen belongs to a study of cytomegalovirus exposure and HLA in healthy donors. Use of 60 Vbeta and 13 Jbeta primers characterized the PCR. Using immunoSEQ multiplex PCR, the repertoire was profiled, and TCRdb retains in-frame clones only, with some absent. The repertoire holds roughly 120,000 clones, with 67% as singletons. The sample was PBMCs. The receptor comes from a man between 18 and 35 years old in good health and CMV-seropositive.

The CDR3, as DNA: TGTGCCAGCAGCCTCTACACCGGGACAGTGAACACTGAAGCTTTCTTT. As protein: CASSLYTGTVNTEAFF. V is TRBV7-9 and J is TRBJ1-1; TRBD1 aligns across 7 bases. Looked up from germline, CDR1 is SEHNR and CDR2 is FQNEAQ (reference sequence). V was pared by 5 bases and J by 0 bases, with 9 bases of the junction left unmatched. This CDR3 has 16 amino acids.